The T cell receptor beta chain described here comes from a study of PD-1 blockade in classical Hodgkin lymphoma (dated by TCRdb to between 2020 and 2021). For the study in its entirety: Nivolumab dosing was 3 mg/kg intravenously every 2 weeks, continuing until either disease progression or unacceptable toxicity. A peripheral blood immune signature of response to PD-1 blockade in classical Hodgkin lymphoma was defined using TCR beta sequencing and CyTOF. The research as a whole found: Diversity was lower in patients who began nivolumab less than 1 year after ASCT, so these patients were left out of later analyses to avoid confounding by immune reconstitution. Baseline TCR diversity was reported as lower in newly diagnosed patients than in healthy donors, and lower still in relapsed/refractory patients. Trial patients achieving complete response had baseline diversity similar to newly diagnosed patients, whereas partial responders and progressors had significantly lower diversity. A significant rise by C4D1 was seen in CD4+ but not CD8+ TCR diversity (p=0.0027 vs p=0.16), with the rise being most apparent in complete responders (p=0.02). The study was restricted to a single clinical trial cohort, and the causes of repertoire differences, possibly disease activity or prior therapy, were left undefined.

Interpreted using the paper, the time point label stands for: cycle 2 day 1 (C2D1) of nivolumab. Every trial patient had relapsed after autologous stem cell transplantation, and cohorts A, B and C differed in prior brentuximab vedotin exposure. A total of about 51 patients with relapsed/refractory classical Hodgkin lymphoma made up the trial cohort, and each patient's best overall response was complete response, partial response or progressive disease. Trial patients were treated with single-agent nivolumab in the multi-cohort phase II CheckMate 205 trial. An independent review committee assessed best overall response by applying the 2007 International Working Group response criteria. Trial PBMCs were collected just before the start of nivolumab (C1D1) and during therapy at cycle 2 day 1 and cycle 4 day 1. Peripheral blood was collected in 8 mL Vacutainer Cell Preparation Tubes, from which PBMCs were isolated by centrifugation and then cryopreserved.

The Qiagen DNeasy kit was used to extract genomic DNA from unsorted PBMCs and from the negatively selected CD4+ and CD8+ fractions. TCR beta CDR3 regions were amplified by immunoSEQ multiplex PCR using primers annealing to V and J segments. A synthetic immune receptor repertoire was used to minimize amplification bias, and remaining bias was computationally removed after sequencing. The study's processing was this. Custom Python scripts were used to quantify repertoire diversity as the Shannon entropy index. Unsorted, CD4+ and CD8+ repertoires were examined separately, except in combined analyses, for which CD4+ and CD8+ sequences were merged in silico. A clone was considered expanded if an increase in frequency of at least 2-fold after treatment relative to C1D1 was found, and a pseudocount of 0.5 was applied to clones undetected at baseline. Clones with 0 or 1 copy at C1D1 were classified as singleton clones, and clones with 2 or more copies were classified as non-singleton clones. Clones expanded in unsorted samples were annotated as CD4+, CD8+ or unknown by matching protein sequences in sorted samples from the same patient. Diversity changes from C1D1 to C4D1 were tested in paired samples using Wilcoxon tests. This is the immuneACCESS table as TCRdb keeps it, with only in-frame sequences that have V and J called. A part of the clones is gone; compared with another copy, unresolved V genes explain less than half, and the rest is unexplained. From that table come the V and J calls and clone size; the DNA was used to work out D and trimming. This sample has 35,000 to 50,000 clones in its table, and around three quarters of those were observed once. 2.5% to 3.5% of the sample is held by the ten biggest clonotypes.

Notes on this clone: No antigen is known for it. The record has no base qualities; no much larger clone is one base away.

Inclusive of the bounding cysteine and phenylalanine, the CDR3 is 14 residues long. The kept DNA is CDR3 alone, 42 bases in frame from the first base. Looking up the germline V gene (reference sequence) yields CDR1 SEHNR and CDR2 FQNEAQ. V loses 1 base, J loses 11 bases, and the germline ends lie 15 bases apart. This TCR came from a human donor with classical Hodgkin lymphoma. Here the sequenced sample was peripheral blood mononuclear cells (PBMCs), taken before the second cycle of nivolumab. The V and J genes are TRBV7-9 and TRBJ2-1; the D gene may be TRBD1 or TRBD2, since each aligns over 5 bases. The CDR3 here reads CASSLVLEGHQQFF. The DNA sequence is given as TGTGCCAGCAGCTTAGTTCTTGAGGGGCATCAGCAGTTCTTC.